A single TCR beta chain is shown here with its context. Its antigen remains unknown. Trimming stripped 6 bases from V and 1 base from J, with 9 bases between. Germline V gene data show CDR1 as WSHSY and CDR2 as SAAADI. This CDR3 is 13 amino acids long. The data are from a study of T-cell memory formation after mild COVID-19. Study-wide results and caveats: In pre-infection memory, a portion of responding clones appeared, which suggested that cross-reactive memory joined.

TCRdb used MiXCR to reprocess the 5' RACE reads, holding one entry per CDR3 protein. The repertoire consists of roughly 110,000 distinct CDR3 sequences, with 9.5% to 15% occurring once and the leading ten covering under 30%. The receptor comes from an adult woman who had mild COVID-19 (a few samples of this study predate the infection). Cell type and time point are not known. The specimen sequenced was PBMCs or a T cell subset sorted from them (not recorded which). The chain couples TRBV10-2 to TRBJ1-1; D might be TRBD1 (5 bases). CDR3 protein: CASRPTENTEAFF. The CDR3, as DNA: TGCGCCAGCAGGCCGACAGAGAACACTGAAGCTTTCTTT.